This TCR beta chain was observed in a study of shared clonotypes between healthy human individuals. About the study: Researchers assigned three CD4 naive, three CD4 memory, two CD8 naive and one CD8 memory plate to each donor.

Only one count was recorded for this clone. CD8 cells regarded as naive lacked CD45RO, were positively chosen for CCR7, and omitted terminally differentiated effector memory CD45RA+ cells. The germline CDR1 and CDR2 sequences are SGHVS and FQNEAQ. V gave up 6 bases and J gave up 4 bases; unmatched junction bases: 3. The CDR3 loop spans 14 amino acids. Profiled with immunoSEQ multiplex PCR; TCRdb holds only in-frame clones, not every one. The table includes about 2.1 million clones, 93% detected once. Sample: naive CD8+ T cells from PBMCs. V gene TRBV7-8 combines with J gene TRBJ2-1, with 10 bases fitting TRBD2. The source is a man between 18 and 29 years old in good health. Some clones in this sample may be carry-over from other donors' samples. CDR3 amino acids: CASSGTSEYNEQFF. DNA for the CDR3: TGTGCCAGCAGTGGGACTAGCGAATACAATGAGCAGTTCTTC.